The 31 T cell receptor beta chains below come from one sample, sequenced in a study of blood T cell repertoires in COVID-19. Clones were sequenced by immunoSEQ multiplex PCR, and TCRdb holds only the in-frame ones, with some missing. Of 80,000 to 90,000 clones in the sample, around 85% were seen once. The sample taken for sequencing was peripheral blood. Source of these receptors: a woman in her sixties or seventies with acute or convalescent COVID-19.

The chain recombines TRBV2 with TRBJ2-1; 8 bases are a match to TRBD1. This CDR3 contains 16 residues. The V gene's germline CDR1 is SNHLY and CDR2 FYNNEI. Trimming at V came to 2 bases and at J to 4 bases, leaving 7 bases not matched to a gene. CDR3 residues: CASSEPSTGAYNEQFF. The CDR3 DNA reads TGTGCCAGCAGTGAACCCTCGACAGGGGCGTACAATGAGCAGTTCTTC.

The CDR3 protein is CASTVEGRGRQPQHF. The CDR3 DNA is TGTGCCAGCACCGTGGAAGGCAGGGGGCGTCAGCCCCAGCATTTT. The chain is built from TRBV28 and TRBJ1-5; 8 bases agree with TRBD1. From germline, CDR1 is MDHEN and CDR2 SYDVKM. This CDR3 has 15 amino acids. V trimming: 7 bases; J trimming: 6 bases; junction bases outside the gene matches: 11.

This clone was detected once. The chain uses TRBV11-2 and TRBJ1-3; D ambiguous. The CDR3 covers 14 residues. Trimming cost V 2 bases and J 0 bases, with 5 bases left between them. Germline values: CDR1 SGHAT, CDR2 FQNNGV. The CDR3 region is CASSLSSSGNTIYF. The CDR3, as DNA: TGTGCCAGCAGCTTATCGAGCTCTGGAAACACCATATATTTT.

This clone has just one count. The V and J genes are TRBV3-1 (or the pseudogene TRBV3-2) and TRBJ1-6; D is unresolved. Trimming stripped 1 base from V and 0 bases from J, with 7 bases between. Germline assignment: CDR1 LGHDT and CDR2 YNNKEL (reference sequence). This CDR3 is built from 16 residues. The CDR3 loop reads CASSQAGSSYNSPLHF. CDR3 in DNA: TGTGCCAGCAGCCAAGCCGGGAGCTCCTATAATTCACCCCTCCACTTT.

As DNA, the CDR3 is TGTGCCAGCATAAGTCAGGGGGACACCGGGGAGCTGTTTTTT. It specifies CASISQGDTGELFF. The chain is built from TRBV28 and TRBJ2-2; TRBD1 matches at 7 bases. Losses at the gene ends were 7 bases for V and 3 bases for J; bases not matched to a gene: 5. Germline CDR1 and CDR2: MDHEN and SYDVKM. The CDR3 length is 14 residues.

The V and J genes are TRBV2 and TRBJ1-1; 7 nucleotides match TRBD1. V shed 7 bases and J 5 bases; nucleotides not matched to a gene: 16. This CDR3 has 16 amino acids. The V gene's germline CDR1 is SNHLY and CDR2 FYNNEI. This CDR3 is CASIVDRPREGTEAFF. The CDR3 DNA reads TGTGCCAGCATCGTGGACAGGCCGCGGGAAGGGACTGAAGCTTTCTTT.

This chain connects TRBV7-2 to TRBJ1-1; D is unclear. Germline-derived CDR1 and CDR2 are SGHTA and FQGNSA. The V end was cut by 1 base, the J end by 0 bases, with 9 bases between. The CDR3 spans 15 residues. The CDR3 nucleotides read TGTGCCAGCAGCTTAGGAGGCAAGATGAACACTGAAGCTTTCTTT. It codes for CASSLGGKMNTEAFF.

The V call is TRBV27, the J call TRBJ1-1, with 9 bases lining up with TRBD1. The CDR3 runs 16 residues. Germline CDR1 and CDR2: MNHEY and SMNVEV (reference sequence). J lost 4 bases, V lost 6 bases, and 12 bases had no gene match. The CDR3 DNA sequence: TGTGCCAGCAGGAGCACAGGGGGCGTCTTGGTCACTGAAGCTTTCTTT. Amino acids: CASRSTGGVLVTEAFF.

The V gene is TRBV2, the J gene TRBJ1-6; 7 bases align to TRBD1. The length of the CDR3 is 14 residues. V shed 3 bases, J shed 4 bases, and the junction held 0 bases outside the gene matches. The V gene's germline CDR1 is SNHLY and CDR2 FYNNEI. The CDR3 region is CASSEGQYNSPLHF. The CDR3 coding sequence is TGTGCCAGCAGTGAGGGACAGTATAATTCACCCCTCCACTTT.

The chain is built from TRBV7-9 and TRBJ1-1, with no clear D. The CDR3 has 16 amino acids. Per germline, CDR1 SEHNR and CDR2 FQNEAQ (reference sequence). Trimming cost V 5 bases and J 1 base, with 17 bases left between them. The CDR3 bases are TGTGCCAGCAGCCAGAACCCCGAGAGGAAGAACACTGAAGCTTTCTTT. This gives the protein CASSQNPERKNTEAFF.

The chain joins TRBV3-1 (or the pseudogene TRBV3-2) to TRBJ2-5; D is possibly TRBD2 (5 bases). The ends were cut back, 2 bases at V and 2 bases at J, with 9 bases in the middle. Germline V gene sequence: CDR1 LGHDT, CDR2 YNNKEL (reference sequence). This CDR3 region has 14 residues. This CDR3 is CASSQTRSQETQYF. CDR3 nucleotides: TGTGCCAGCAGCCAAACTAGGTCACAAGAGACCCAGTACTTC.

V is TRBV16 and J is TRBJ1-4; 7 nucleotides agree with TRBD1. The length of the CDR3 is 14 residues. Per the germline V gene, CDR1 is KGHSY and CDR2 is FQNENV. J was trimmed by 8 bases and V by 3 bases; bases with no gene match: 6. CDR3 in DNA: TGTGCCAGCAGCCAGACAGGGAGTTACGAAAAACTGTTTTTT. This codes for CASSQTGSYEKLFF.

V gene TRBV3-1 (or the pseudogene TRBV3-2) combines with J gene TRBJ1-1; no firm D call. V lost 4 bases, J lost 6 bases, and 18 bases lay in between. CDR3 size: 15 residues. Germline V gene sequence: CDR1 LGHDT, CDR2 YNNKEL (reference sequence). The CDR3 nucleotides read TGTGCCAGCAGCCGCCGGGAGCAGGTTGACCCTGAAGCTTTCTTT. Protein product: CASSRREQVDPEAFF.

The J gene is TRBJ2-7, the V gene TRBV2, with 16 nucleotides matching TRBD2. This CDR3 spans 12 amino acids. Looked up from germline, CDR1 is SNHLY and CDR2 is FYNNEI. The DNA of the CDR3 is TGTGCCAGCAGAGTGGGACTAGCGGGGGGGTCCGTC. As protein: CASRVGLAGGSV.

The genes are TRBV15 and TRBJ1-4, with 8 positions matching TRBD1. Germline V gene lookup returns CDR1 LNHNV and CDR2 YYDKDF (reference sequence). V trimming: 11 bases; J trimming: 8 bases; junction bases outside the gene matches: 10. This CDR3 spans 13 amino acids. The DNA of the CDR3 is TGTGCCGCGTCGGGACAGGAATGGGAAAAACTGTTTTTT. Translating it yields CAASGQEWEKLFF.

V usage is TRBV24-1 and J usage is TRBJ1-5; possibly TRBD1 for D (6 bases). Deletions cut 5 bases from V and 2 bases from J, with 12 bases between. Germline CDR1 KGHDR, CDR2 SFDVKD. The CDR3 runs 15 residues. CDR3 sequence reads: CATSVGRQGNQPQHF. The CDR3 DNA reads TGTGCCACCAGTGTGGGTCGACAGGGCAATCAGCCCCAGCATTTT.

In this sample, this clone turned up once. The rearrangement uses TRBV6-5 and TRBJ2-5, with 7 bases that match TRBD2. Germline V CDR1 and CDR2: MNHEY, SVGAGI. V lost 0 bases, J lost 4 bases, and 2 bases stayed unmatched. This CDR3 region has 14 residues. DNA for the CDR3: TGTGCCAGCAGTTACTCGGGAGGGGCAGAGACCCAGTACTTC. Protein product: CASSYSGGAETQYF.

This clone was seen once. This rearrangement joins TRBV30 to TRBJ1-2; D gene uncertain. Germline lookup yields CDR1 GTSNPN and CDR2 SVGIG (reference sequence). Trimming took off 2 bases at V and 3 bases at J, with 10 bases between the two ends. The CDR3 is made up of 13 amino acids. The CDR3 protein is CAWSSGTDYGYTF. Written as DNA, the CDR3 is TGTGCCTGGAGTTCCGGTACAGACTATGGCTACACCTTC.

The chain carries TRBV2 and TRBJ2-3; D might be TRBD1 (5 bases). The CDR3 runs 17 residues. The V gene lost 3 bases and the J gene lost 3 bases, with 19 bases spanning the gap. Germline CDR1 is SNHLY and CDR2 is FYNNEI. In nucleotides, the CDR3 is TGTGCCAGCAGTGAGCAGGGTATGGGTCCACGAACAGATACGCAGTATTTT. Translating gives CASSEQGMGPRTDTQYF.

The J gene is TRBJ2-3, the V gene TRBV3-1 (or the pseudogene TRBV3-2); the match to TRBD2 covers 14 bases. After removal of 4 bases from V and 3 bases from J, the junction contained 6 bases not matched to a gene. Germline values: CDR1 LGHDT, CDR2 YNNKEL (reference sequence). CDR3 length: 17 residues. For the CDR3, the DNA is TGTGCCAGCAGCCGGACCGGACTAGCGGGAGGAACAGATACGCAGTATTTT. Translation gives CASSRTGLAGGTDTQYF.

The chain employs TRBV7-7 and TRBJ2-5; TRBD2 agrees at 7 bases. The CDR3 spans 15 residues. Trimming at V came to 5 bases and at J to 2 bases, leaving 8 bases not matched to a gene. The V gene's germline CDR1 is SSHAT and CDR2 FNYEAQ (reference sequence). Here the CDR3 reads CASSQTTGGQETQYF. The CDR3, as DNA: TGTGCCAGCAGCCAAACGACGGGAGGACAAGAGACCCAGTACTTC.

Turning to this clone: This sample includes further DNA sequences coding for the same CDR3. This chain links TRBV12-3 or TRBV12-4 with TRBJ2-3; D gene uncertain. The germline V and J ends were trimmed by 5 bases and 0 bases, with 3 bases remaining between them. There are 12 residues in the CDR3. The CDR3 reads CASSPSTDTQYF. The CDR3 DNA is TGTGCCAGCAGTCCTAGCACAGATACGCAGTATTTT.

The chain couples TRBV9 to TRBJ2-1, with TRBD2 identical over 10 bases. The CDR3 sequence is 18 residues long. The V and J ends lost 0 bases and 0 bases, in that order; junction bases with no gene match: 6. In germline, CDR1 is SGDLS, CDR2 YYNGEE. CDR3: CASSVVASGGTSYNEQFF. CDR3 nucleotides: TGTGCCAGCAGCGTAGTGGCTAGCGGGGGCACCTCCTACAATGAGCAGTTCTTC.

This rearrangement joins TRBV21-1 to TRBJ2-2; the table's D call, TRBD2, has no DNA check behind it. TRBV21-1 is a recognized pseudogene. The CDR3 runs to 18 residues. This CDR3 is CASSKARRRGEITGELFF. The CDR3 coding sequence is TGTGCCAGCAGCAAAGCGCGGAGGAGGGGTGAGATCACCGGGGAGCTGTTTTTT.

This clone appeared a single time. The chain couples TRBV1 to TRBJ2-4; TRBD2, as called in the table, went unchecked against the DNA. TRBV1 is recorded as a pseudogene. There are 17 residues in the CDR3. The CDR3 region has the DNA TGCACCAGCAGCCAAGATAACCGACTAGCGGGGGGACCGGTTCAGTACTTC. Its protein is CTSSQDNRLAGGPVQYF.

The gene calls are TRBV5-1 and TRBJ1-1; D is ambiguous. Germline V gene lookup returns CDR1 SGHRS and CDR2 YFSETQ. The CDR3 is made up of 17 amino acids. V lost 0 bases, J lost 1 base, and 16 bases lay in between. In DNA, the CDR3 is TGCGCCAGCAGCTTGGGTAGAGGGTTCCCCCCGAACACTGAAGCTTTCTTT. Its protein product is CASSLGRGFPPNTEAFF.

The rearrangement links TRBV6-4 to TRBJ2-2; a possible D gene is TRBD2 (7 bases). This CDR3 has 14 residues. With 3 bases removed from V and 5 bases from J, the gap between germline ends came to 10 bases. The germline CDR1 and CDR2 sequences are MRHNA and SNTAGT. CDR3 nucleotide sequence: TGTGCCAGCAGTGAAGAGGGGGGGACCGGGGAGCTGTTTTTT. This codes for CASSEEGGTGELFF.

The V and J genes are TRBV12-3 or TRBV12-4 and TRBJ2-1; D call uncertain. Trimming removed 5 bases at V and 4 bases at J, with 9 bases between. The CDR3 loop spans 13 amino acids. This chain's CDR3 is CASSAALYNEQFF. The CDR3 DNA sequence: TGTGCCAGCAGTGCGGCGCTATACAATGAGCAGTTCTTC.

This clone was found once. The chain joins TRBV27 to TRBJ1-1; a weak D match, TRBD1 (5 bases). This CDR3 spans 14 amino acids. With 5 bases removed from V and 4 bases from J, the gap between germline ends came to 14 bases. Germline V gene sequence: CDR1 MNHEY, CDR2 SMNVEV (reference sequence). The CDR3 sequence is CASSRYQGGTEAFF. The CDR3 DNA follows: TGTGCCAGCAGTCGTTATCAGGGTGGCACTGAAGCTTTCTTT.

The rearrangement links TRBV11-2 to TRBJ2-2; D remains ambiguous. Trimming left V 3 bases short and J 3 bases short, with 5 bases between. The CDR3 is 13 amino acids. Germline V gene sequence: CDR1 SGHAT, CDR2 FQNNGV. The CDR3 region is CASSFRDTGELFF. In DNA, the CDR3 is TGTGCCAGCAGCTTTCGGGACACCGGGGAGCTGTTTTTT.

The chain has TRBV7-9 and TRBJ1-6; tentative D call: TRBD1 (5 bases). This CDR3 has 12 amino acids. V was shortened by 5 bases and J by 11 bases, with 10 bases between the two germline ends. CDR1 is SEHNR and CDR2 is FQNEAQ in the germline V gene (reference sequence). The CDR3 is CASSTGGTPLHF. The CDR3 bases are TGTGCCAGCAGCACCGGGGGGACACCCCTCCACTTT.